This note documents a single T cell receptor beta chain sequence. No antigen is known for it. Within one base of it there is no much larger clone, and no base qualities were kept. The sample has other DNA sequences that encode this CDR3 too. The sample comes from a study of blood T cell repertoires in COVID-19 (dated by TCRdb to the early 2020s). About the investigation overall: The collaborator samples originated in the United States, Italy and Spain and spanned the acute and convalescent phases of COVID-19. Where HLA class I and class II types were available, the types were taken from metadata supplied by the sample provider, not from assay-based typing. Samples came from the ongoing ImmuneRACE study (first 160 participants) plus 1,254 subjects from 6 global collaborators. The prospective study material was composed of cDNA or gDNA derived from T cells, B-cell-depleted T cells, or PBMCs. A de-identified subject ID, COVID-19 status, age in years and sex were almost always included in the sample metadata. The dataset comprised deeply sampled blood TCRbeta repertoires from subjects exposed to, actively infected with, or recovered from COVID-19. The repertoires were made available in a free public database intended to serve as a resource for research on the immune response to SARS-CoV-2. The paper's findings and limits, for the study overall: Clinical and demographic metadata were provided uncurated, with the amount varying by source and participant.

The germline V gene encodes CDR1 SGHRS and CDR2 YFSETQ. Trimming removed 0 bases from V and 5 bases from J, leaving 8 bases between the germline ends. The CDR3 runs 13 residues from the cysteine to the phenylalanine. Solely the CDR3 DNA is kept, with 39 bases framed from the first base. Each collaborating institution followed its own protocols to collect whole blood in K2EDTA tubes. For TCRbeta analysis, collaborators shipped samples as frozen whole blood, isolated PBMCs, or DNA extracted from either of those sample types. The immunoSEQ Assay, a bias-controlled multiplex PCR, was used to amplify TCRbeta CDR3 regions from genomic DNA. The paper's processing steps were these. The number of nucleated cells in each sample was estimated from the amplification of reference gene primers within the assay. To quantify the absolute abundance of each unique TCRbeta CDR3 rearrangement, sequence reads were collapsed and filtered. Productive Simpson clonality was computed per sample as the square root of Simpson's diversity index over productive rearrangements. In its TCRdb copy, this immuneACCESS table keeps in-frame sequences only and misses some clones. Where compared with another copy, unresolved V genes explain less than half of these, and the others have no known cause. The V and J calls and clone size were taken over from that table, and D and trimming were inferred from the DNA. The sample yields around 700,000 clones; 85% to 90% were counted once. The biggest ten clones account for under 0.3% of the sample.

Sequencing used peripheral blood. The sequence was obtained from a woman aged 18-35 years with acute or convalescent COVID-19. The chain is encoded by TRBV5-1 joined to TRBJ1-1; no D gene can be assigned with confidence. The CDR3 loop reads CASSLGRGTEAFF. DNA sequence: TGCGCCAGCAGCTTGGGCCGCGGGACTGAAGCTTTCTTT.